This entry lists 9 T cell receptor beta chains sequenced from one sample in a study of cytomegalovirus exposure and HLA in healthy donors. The PCR used 60 Vbeta and 13 Jbeta primers. Generated by immunoSEQ multiplex PCR, the TCRdb table keeps only in-frame clones and is missing some. Of under 70,000 clones in the sample, approximately 82% are singletons; the top ten hold 2.5% to 3%. Sequenced material: PBMCs. These receptors were taken from a man in his fifties or sixties in good health and CMV-seronegative.

This chain links TRBV28 with TRBJ1-4, with 7 nucleotides matching TRBD1. Germline lookup yields CDR1 MDHEN and CDR2 SYDVKM. The CDR3 covers 12 residues. The junction had 3 bases not matched to a gene; V was cut back by 6 bases and J by 8 bases. CDR3 nucleotides: TGTGCCAGCAGATCAGGGGGGGAAAAACTGTTTTTT. This sequence encodes CASRSGGEKLFF.

The DNA for the CDR3 is TGTGCCAGTTCCCCTTCGCTGACAGGGGCGAACACCGGGGAGCTGTTTTTT. Translated, it gives CASSPSLTGANTGELFF. The V and J genes are TRBV19 and TRBJ2-2, with TRBD1 matching over 8 bases. Germline loops: CDR1 LNHDA, CDR2 SQIVND (reference sequence). V shed 8 bases, J shed 0 bases, and the junction held 11 bases outside the gene matches. The CDR3 is 17 residues long.

V gene TRBV6-1 combines with J gene TRBJ1-2; possible D gene TRBD1, 6 bases. From germline, CDR1 is MNHNS and CDR2 SASEGT. The V and J ends lost 2 bases and 7 bases respectively, with 17 bases between them. This CDR3 is built from 15 residues. The CDR3 is CASSERGAGMSGYTF. DNA for the CDR3: TGTGCCAGCAGTGAACGGGGGGCCGGAATGAGTGGCTACACCTTC.

The chain combines TRBV2 with TRBJ2-1; TRBD2 might be the D (5 bases). Germline CDR1 reads SNHLY; CDR2 reads FYNNEI. Between the trimmed V and J ends, which lost 8 bases and 0 bases, there was a span of 20 bases. The CDR3 runs to 17 residues. The CDR3 bases are TGTGCCAGCCAGAAGACCCCGGGGTTAAGCTCCTACAATGAGCAGTTCTTC. Amino acids: CASQKTPGLSSYNEQFF.

This rearrangement joins TRBV5-1 to TRBJ2-2, with a possible D match to TRBD1 (5 bases). V lost 5 bases and J 4 bases, leaving 15 bases between the germline ends. Germline CDR1 and CDR2: SGHRS and YFSETQ. The CDR3 has 15 amino acids. CDR3 region: CASSTGRVGTGELFF. Written as DNA, the CDR3 is TGCGCCAGCAGTACGGGCAGGGTTGGCACCGGGGAGCTGTTTTTT.

The rearrangement joins TRBV5-1 to TRBJ1-4; D might be TRBD1 (5 bases). Germline V lookup: CDR1 SGHRS, CDR2 YFSETQ. V lost 0 bases to trimming and J lost 8 bases, with 11 bases between them. The CDR3 loop spans 14 amino acids. CDR3 nucleotides: TGCGCCAGCAGCTTGGGGGCGCGGGGGGAAAAACTGTTTTTT. Amino acid sequence: CASSLGARGEKLFF.

This clone appeared a few times. V is TRBV2 and J is TRBJ2-7, with 9 bases that match TRBD1. The CDR3 has 12 amino acids. Losses at the gene ends were 6 bases for V and 7 bases for J; bases not matched to a gene: 4. From germline, CDR1 is SNHLY and CDR2 FYNNEI. The CDR3: CASRGGTGEQYF. DNA of the CDR3: TGTGCCAGCAGGGGGGGGACAGGGGAGCAGTACTTC.

The chain is built from TRBV6-1 and TRBJ2-5; TRBD2 agrees at 10 bases. V lost 8 bases, J lost 5 bases, and 11 bases stayed unmatched. There are 15 residues in the CDR3. CDR1 is MNHNS, CDR2 SASEGT, per germline. The CDR3 coding sequence is TGTGCCAGCCGAGCGGGGGGGCCGAGGTGGGAGACCCAGTACTTC. Its translation is CASRAGGPRWETQYF.

This sequence joins TRBV9 and TRBJ2-1; D remains ambiguous. Trimming took off 0 bases at V and 10 bases at J, with 11 bases between the two ends. This CDR3 is built from 13 residues. Germline CDR1 SGDLS, CDR2 YYNGEE. The CDR3 DNA follows: TGTGCCAGCAGCGTAGGACTCAGTGTGGAGCAGTTCTTC. This sequence encodes CASSVGLSVEQFF.